Below are 19 T cell receptor beta chains sequenced from a single sample in a study of identical twins. TCRdb re-called the 5' RACE reads through MiXCR, storing one row per CDR3 protein. The table records about 660,000 distinct CDR3 sequences, over 8.5% of them present only once. This sample also appeared in a second study, on yellow fever vaccine responses in identical twins.

The sequenced material came from PBMCs. The receptor set was obtained from a woman younger than 35 in good health.

This clonotype showed up just a few times. The chain carries TRBV25-1 and TRBJ1-1; a weak D match, TRBD1 (6 bases). The CDR3 loop spans 16 amino acids. Trimming cost V 3 bases and J 1 base, with 15 bases left between them. The V gene's germline CDR1 is MGHDK and CDR2 SYGVNS. The CDR3: CASSDRGWGRNTEAFF. CDR3 in DNA: TGTGCCAGCAGTGATAGGGGTTGGGGGCGGAACACTGAAGCTTTCTTT.

Comment on this clonotype: The junction and the germline gene differ at one end; a read error may be behind it. CDR3 sequence reads: CASSLNRDSGTTQETQYF. The CDR3 DNA sequence: TGTGCTAGCAGCTTGAACAGGGACTCGGGAACCACGCAAGAGACCCAGTACTTC. The chain employs TRBV7-7 and TRBJ2-5; the D call may be TRBD1 or TRBD2 (6 bases each). There are 18 residues in the CDR3. The germline V gene has CDR1 SSHAT and CDR2 FNYEAQ (reference sequence). Using reference TRBV7-7 and TRBJ2-5 for the parts outside the CDR3, the full variable domain is GAGVSQSPRYKVTKRGQDVTLRCDPISSHATLYWYQQALGQGPEFLTYFNYEAQPDKSGLPSDRFSAERPEGSISTLTIQRTEQRDSAMYRCASSLNRDSGTTQETQYFGPGTRLLVL.

In this sample, this clonotype turned up a few times. The chain couples TRBV7-9 to TRBJ2-5; no definite D call. Per germline, CDR1 SEHNR and CDR2 FQNEAQ (reference sequence). V shed 0 bases and J shed 5 bases, with 7 bases lying between them. The CDR3 contains 13 residues. For the CDR3, the DNA is TGTGCCAGCAGCTTAGCGGAGTGGGAGACCCAGTACTTC. Its protein is CASSLAEWETQYF.

This clonotype occurred once. The chain joins TRBV7-2 to TRBJ2-3; 8 positions match TRBD2. Germline CDR1 reads SGHTA; CDR2 reads FQGNSA. The CDR3 runs to 17 residues. V lost 1 base and J lost 5; bases outside the gene matches: 11. CDR3 sequence (DNA): TGTGCCAGCAGCTTAGGAAGAGTCGGGGGGGCGGGAGATACGCAGTATTTT. As protein: CASSLGRVGGAGDTQYF.

This clonotype came up a few times. V usage is TRBV29-1 and J usage is TRBJ2-2, with 9 bases matching TRBD2. The CDR3 spans 15 residues. Germline V gene sequence: CDR1 SQVTM, CDR2 ANQGSEA. The V gene end was trimmed by 4 bases and the J gene end by 6 bases; junction bases not matched to a gene: 9. The CDR3 DNA follows: TGCAGCGTTGTGGTCCGGGCGGGAGGGTCCGGGGAGCTGTTTTTT. Its protein is CSVVVRAGGSGELFF.

The V call is TRBV6-5, the J call TRBJ2-2, with D perhaps matching TRBD2 (5 bases). The CDR3 is made up of 14 amino acids. The germline V gene encodes CDR1 MNHEY and CDR2 SVGAGI. V was cut by 2 bases and J by 4 bases, with 8 bases left in between. CDR3 coding DNA: TGTGCCAGCAGTTACGCGGGCATCACCGGGGAGCTGTTTTTT. Translation gives CASSYAGITGELFF.

A few counts support this clonotype. This sequence joins TRBV20-1 and TRBJ2-5; D remains unclear. CDR1 is DFQATT and CDR2 is SNEGSKA in the germline V gene (reference sequence). The V and J ends lost 1 base and 3 bases respectively, with 9 bases between them. The CDR3 is 13 amino acids. CDR3 loop: CSARGPNEETQYF. CDR3 DNA: TGCAGTGCTAGAGGGCCGAATGAAGAGACCCAGTACTTC.

This sequence joins TRBV10-3 and TRBJ2-2; 14 bases fit TRBD2. CDR3 length: 22 amino acids. Germline assignment: CDR1 ENHRY and CDR2 SYGVKD. The V gene end was trimmed by 3 bases and the J gene end by 5 bases; junction bases not matched to a gene: 20. CDR3 nucleotides: TGTGCCATCAGTGATTTGCCGGCCCGCGGGACTAGCGGGAGTCTGGGGACCGGGGAGCTGTTTTTT. Amino acid sequence: CAISDLPARGTSGSLGTGELFF.

This clonotype was seen more than once but under ten times. The chain recombines TRBV2 with TRBJ2-5; 8 positions match TRBD1. Trimming at V came to 6 bases and at J to 2 bases, leaving 8 bases not matched to a gene. Per the germline V gene, CDR1 is SNHLY and CDR2 is FYNNEI. CDR3 size: 15 residues. The CDR3 region has the DNA TGTGCCAGCAGGATTCAGGGGGCGGGTCAAGAGACCCAGTACTTC. Protein product: CASRIQGAGQETQYF.

The chain links TRBV20-1 to TRBJ1-1; 7 positions agree with TRBD1. V lost 6 bases to trimming and J lost 1 base; unmatched junction nucleotides: 8. The CDR3 consists of 14 residues. Germline V gene data show CDR1 as DFQATT and CDR2 as SNEGSKA (reference sequence). Here the CDR3 reads CSARTGPRNTEAFF. CDR3 sequence (DNA): TGCAGTGCGAGGACAGGTCCGAGGAACACTGAAGCTTTCTTT.

This clonotype was seen only a few times. The V call is TRBV6-1, the J call TRBJ2-3, with 8 positions matching TRBD2. The V and J ends lost 7 bases and 1 base, in that order; junction bases with no gene match: 10. Germline assignment: CDR1 MNHNS and CDR2 SASEGT. The CDR3 runs 16 residues. The CDR3 loop reads CASIGTGTSRTDTQYF. For the CDR3, the DNA is TGTGCCAGCATCGGAACCGGGACTAGTCGCACAGATACGCAGTATTTT.

This clonotype was counted ten times or more. V usage is TRBV28 and J usage is TRBJ1-5, with D unresolved. V dropped 7 bases and J dropped 2 bases, with 6 bases sitting between them. Looked up from germline, CDR1 is MDHEN and CDR2 is SYDVKM. CDR3 length equals 12 residues. The CDR3 is CASISGNQPQHF. The CDR3 DNA sequence: TGTGCCAGCATTTCGGGCAATCAGCCCCAGCATTTT. Looking up the rest from reference TRBV28 and TRBJ1-5 gives the full variable domain: DVKVTQSSRYLVKRTGEKVFLECVQDMDHENMFWYRQDPGLGLRLIYFSYDVKMKEKGDIPEGYSVSREKKERFSLILESASTNQTSMYLCASISGNQPQHFGDGTRLSIL.

This clonotype was observed a few times. This sequence joins TRBV12-3 or TRBV12-4 and TRBJ2-1, with 9 bases lining up with TRBD2. This CDR3 region has 16 residues. Trimming took 6 bases from V and 1 from J; bases not matched to a gene: 7. The DNA of the CDR3 is TGTGCCAGCAGCTCAATGCTAGCGGGATCCTACAATGAGCAGTTCTTC. Protein sequence: CASSSMLAGSYNEQFF.

This clonotype was found many times. The chain is built from TRBV14 and TRBJ2-1; no clear D gene. With 0 bases removed from V and 4 bases from J, the gap between germline ends came to 1 base. There are 12 residues in the CDR3. The germline V gene encodes CDR1 SGHDN and CDR2 FVKESK. CDR3 sequence reads: CASSQEYNEQFF. In nucleotides, the CDR3 is TGTGCCAGCAGCCAAGAATACAATGAGCAGTTCTTC.

This clonotype was picked up a small number of times. The chain uses TRBV2 and TRBJ1-3, with D possibly matching TRBD1 (6 bases). Germline lookup yields CDR1 SNHLY and CDR2 FYNNEI. Trimming stripped 6 bases from V and 4 bases from J, with 7 bases between. This CDR3 has 12 residues. The CDR3 coding sequence is TGTGCCAGCAGCGGACAGGGAAACACCATATATTTT. This translates into CASSGQGNTIYF.

This clonotype has a count of ten or more. The J gene is TRBJ1-6, the V gene TRBV9, with D unclear. Germline assignment: CDR1 SGDLS and CDR2 YYNGEE. The CDR3 runs to 13 residues. Trimming removed 3 bases from V and 9 bases from J, with 10 bases in between. CDR3 sequence reads: CASSATLSSPLHF. In DNA, the CDR3 is TGTGCCAGCAGCGCTACATTATCTTCACCCCTCCACTTT. Full variable domain (rest looked up from reference TRBV9 and TRBJ1-6): DSGVTQTPKHLITATGQRVTLRCSPRSGDLSVYWYQQSLDQGLQFLIQYYNGEERAKGNILERFSAQQFPDLHSELNLSSLELGDSALYFCASSATLSSPLHFGNGTRLTVT.

The chain joins TRBV6-4 to TRBJ2-1, with TRBD2 matching over 10 bases. The CDR3 length is 15 residues. The junction had 6 bases not matched to a gene; V was cut back by 6 bases and J by 4 bases. The germline V gene encodes CDR1 MRHNA and CDR2 SNTAGT. CDR3 region: CASRITSGTYNEQFF. In DNA form, the CDR3 reads TGTGCCAGCAGAATAACTAGCGGGACTTACAATGAGCAGTTCTTC.

This sequence joins TRBV28 and TRBJ2-1; 8 bases map to TRBD2. V lost 6 bases and J lost 0; bases outside the gene matches: 4. The germline V gene encodes CDR1 MDHEN and CDR2 SYDVKM. This CDR3 contains 15 residues. The CDR3: CASRLAGTSYNEQFF. Here the CDR3 DNA reads TGTGCCAGCAGATTAGCGGGAACCTCCTACAATGAGCAGTTCTTC.

Ten or more counts support this clonotype. V is TRBV12-3 or TRBV12-4 and J is TRBJ1-3; 8 bases align to TRBD1. CDR3 length: 16 amino acids. Trimming took 7 bases from V and 2 from J; bases not matched to a gene: 10. CDR3 bases: TGTGCCAGCACGGACCCACAGGGGGATCCTGGAAACACCATATATTTT. Its translation: CASTDPQGDPGNTIYF.